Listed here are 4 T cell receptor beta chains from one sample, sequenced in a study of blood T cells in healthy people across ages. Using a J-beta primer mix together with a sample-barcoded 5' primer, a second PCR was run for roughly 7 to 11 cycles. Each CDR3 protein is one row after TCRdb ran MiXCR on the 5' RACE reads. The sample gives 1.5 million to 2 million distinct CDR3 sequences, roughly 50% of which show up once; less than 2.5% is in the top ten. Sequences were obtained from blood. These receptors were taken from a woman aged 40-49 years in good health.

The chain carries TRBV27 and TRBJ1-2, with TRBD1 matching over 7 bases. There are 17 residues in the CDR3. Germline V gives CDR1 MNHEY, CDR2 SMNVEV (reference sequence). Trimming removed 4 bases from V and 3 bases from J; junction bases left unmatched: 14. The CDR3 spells CASSSGGYGTADYGYTF. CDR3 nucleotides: TGTGCCAGCAGTTCCGGAGGATACGGGACAGCGGACTATGGCTACACCTTC.

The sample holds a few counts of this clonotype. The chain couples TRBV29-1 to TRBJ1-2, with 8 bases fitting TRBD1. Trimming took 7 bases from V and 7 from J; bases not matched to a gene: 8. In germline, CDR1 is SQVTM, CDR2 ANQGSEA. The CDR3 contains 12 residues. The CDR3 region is CSAIDRGRGYTF. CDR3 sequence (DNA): TGCAGCGCGATAGACAGGGGACGTGGCTACACCTTC.

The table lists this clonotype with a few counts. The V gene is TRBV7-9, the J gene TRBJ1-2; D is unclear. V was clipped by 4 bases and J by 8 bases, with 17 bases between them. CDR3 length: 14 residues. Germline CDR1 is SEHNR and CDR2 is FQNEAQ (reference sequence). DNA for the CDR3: TGTGCCAGCAGCTCAACCGAGCCCTATTACGGCTACACCTTC. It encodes CASSSTEPYYGYTF.

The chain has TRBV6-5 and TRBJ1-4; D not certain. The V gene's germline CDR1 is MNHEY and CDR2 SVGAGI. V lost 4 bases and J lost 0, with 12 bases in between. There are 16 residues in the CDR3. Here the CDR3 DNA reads TGTGCCAGCAGTTTCCATGGCGCAGCAACTAATGAAAAACTGTTTTTT. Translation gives CASSFHGAATNEKLFF.